Shown below are 10 T cell receptor beta chains from a single sample sequenced in a study of CD8 T cells in ankylosing spondylitis. Notes on the study in general: Within ankylosing spondylitis blood, a TCR beta motif made up of eight or nine highly homologous variants appeared to be characteristic.

Each CDR3 protein gets one entry after TCRdb re-called the 5' RACE reads with MiXCR. The sample records roughly 670,000 distinct CDR3 sequences, 19% being singletons. Antigens of these TCRs are unknown. Source material: blood, either unsorted or a sorted T cell fraction (not recorded which). Source of these receptors: a male donor with ankylosing spondylitis.

J is TRBJ1-5 and V is TRBV2; D is unresolved. CDR1 is SNHLY and CDR2 is FYNNEI in the germline V gene. CDR3 length: 14 amino acids. The germline V and J ends were trimmed by 2 bases and 4 bases, with 9 bases remaining between them. The CDR3 spells CASSERLQNQPQHF. The CDR3 region has the DNA TGTGCCAGCAGTGAACGCTTACAAAATCAGCCCCAGCATTTT.

The rearrangement joins TRBV29-1 to TRBJ1-1; maybe TRBD1 (5 bases). The length of the CDR3 is 11 residues. V shed 5 bases and J shed 4 bases, with 8 bases lying between them. Germline CDR1 reads SQVTM; CDR2 reads ANQGSEA. The CDR3 coding sequence is TGCAGCGTTTTGGGGGGCACTGAAGCTTTCTTT. This sequence encodes CSVLGGTEAFF.

The chain joins TRBV2 to TRBJ1-1; the D gene is possibly TRBD1 (5 bases). Germline V gene sequence: CDR1 SNHLY, CDR2 FYNNEI. The V end was cut by 0 bases, the J end by 11 bases, with 13 bases between. This CDR3 contains 13 residues. The CDR3 DNA follows: TGTGCCAGCAGTGAAGCGGCGGAGGGGCTGGCTTTCTTT. It encodes CASSEAAEGLAFF.

The rearrangement uses TRBV20-1 and TRBJ2-2, with D maybe TRBD2 (8 bases). V was cut by 6 bases and J by 6 bases, with 14 bases left in between. The CDR3 runs 13 residues. CDR1 is DFQATT, CDR2 SNEGSKA, per germline (reference sequence). CDR3 residues: CSADRTSPGELFF. In nucleotides, the CDR3 is TGCAGTGCGGACAGGACTAGCCCCGGGGAGCTGTTTTTT.

This clonotype was picked up a small number of times. The chain carries TRBV20-1 and TRBJ1-6; 11 nucleotides match TRBD1. Germline CDR1 DFQATT, CDR2 SNEGSKA (reference sequence). The V segment lost 0 bases and the J segment 9 bases; nucleotides outside the gene matches: 4. CDR3 size: 15 residues. DNA for the CDR3: TGCAGTGCTAGAGATGGAGGACAGGGGGCTTCACCCCTCCACTTT. Protein product: CSARDGGQGASPLHF.

The chain uses TRBV7-9 and TRBJ1-1, with TRBD1 matching over 7 bases. The junction had 6 bases not matched to a gene; V was cut back by 4 bases and J by 1 base. The germline V gene has CDR1 SEHNR and CDR2 FQNEAQ (reference sequence). The CDR3 covers 15 residues. In DNA form, the CDR3 reads TGTGCCAGCAGCTCCGGAGGGGGCCGGAACACTGAAGCTTTCTTT. This encodes CASSSGGGRNTEAFF.

This clonotype was seen only a few times. This chain joins TRBV7-9 and TRBJ2-5; TRBD1 is a possible D gene (6 bases). The CDR3 runs to 12 residues. V lost 10 bases to trimming and J lost 6 bases, with 15 bases between them. Germline V CDR1 and CDR2: SEHNR, FQNEAQ (reference sequence). CDR3 DNA sequence: TGTGCCACCCAAAGGACAGCTCAGACCCAGTACTTC. Translation: CATQRTAQTQYF.

The rearrangement links TRBV2 to TRBJ2-2, with D possibly matching TRBD2 (5 bases). The CDR3 is 14 residues long. V lost 4 bases and J lost 0, with 6 bases in between. Germline V CDR1 and CDR2: SNHLY, FYNNEI. The CDR3 DNA follows: TGTGCCAGCAGTGCGGGGTCGAACACCGGGGAGCTGTTTTTT. This sequence encodes CASSAGSNTGELFF.

This chain joins TRBV6-1 and TRBJ2-7; unclear D gene. Per the germline V gene, CDR1 is MNHNS and CDR2 is SASEGT. V was pared by 0 bases and J by 6 bases, with 9 bases between. CDR3 length: 13 amino acids. CDR3 bases: TGTGCCAGCAGTGAAGCCTATCCCTCCGAGCAGTACTTC. Translating gives CASSEAYPSEQYF.

This clonotype was observed a few times. The rearrangement links TRBV9 to TRBJ2-1; D ambiguous. This CDR3 spans 15 amino acids. Trimming took off 0 bases at V and 3 bases at J, with 10 bases between the two ends. Germline assignment: CDR1 SGDLS and CDR2 YYNGEE. The chain's CDR3 is CASSVDEGYYNEQFF. The CDR3 DNA sequence: TGTGCCAGCAGCGTAGATGAAGGCTACTACAATGAGCAGTTCTTC.